This TCR beta chain is drawn from a study of blood T cell repertoires in COVID-19. Study-wide background: Acute and convalescent COVID-19 samples came from the United States, Italy and Spain.

This clone occurred once. CDR1 and CDR2 (germline): MDHEN, SYDVKM. The length of the CDR3 is 13 residues. V was trimmed by 6 bases and J by 5 bases, leaving 11 bases between them. Clones were read by immunoSEQ multiplex PCR, and TCRdb kept only the in-frame ones, dropping some. This table holds 110,000 to 150,000 clones, roughly 85% found once. Material for sequencing was peripheral blood. The rearrangement uses TRBV28 and TRBJ1-5; D unclear. This sequence originates from a man aged 45-65 years with acute or convalescent COVID-19. CDR3 DNA sequence: TGTGCCAGCAGCGACCGGCGGGATCAGCCCCAGCATTTT. Residues: CASSDRRDQPQHF.